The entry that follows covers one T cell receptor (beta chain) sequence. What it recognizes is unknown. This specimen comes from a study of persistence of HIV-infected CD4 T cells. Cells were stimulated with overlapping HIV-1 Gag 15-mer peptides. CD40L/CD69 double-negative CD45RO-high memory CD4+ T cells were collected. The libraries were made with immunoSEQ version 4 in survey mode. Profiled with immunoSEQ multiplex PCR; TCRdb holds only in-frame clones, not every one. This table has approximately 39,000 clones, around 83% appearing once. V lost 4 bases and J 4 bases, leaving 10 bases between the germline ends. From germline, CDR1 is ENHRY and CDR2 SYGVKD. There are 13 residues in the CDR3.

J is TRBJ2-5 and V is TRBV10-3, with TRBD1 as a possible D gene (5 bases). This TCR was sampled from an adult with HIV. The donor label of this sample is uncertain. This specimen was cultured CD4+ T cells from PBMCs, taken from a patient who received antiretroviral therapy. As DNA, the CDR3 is TGTGCCATCAGTGGGGCAGGGCCAGAGACCCAGTACTTC. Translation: CAISGAGPETQYF.